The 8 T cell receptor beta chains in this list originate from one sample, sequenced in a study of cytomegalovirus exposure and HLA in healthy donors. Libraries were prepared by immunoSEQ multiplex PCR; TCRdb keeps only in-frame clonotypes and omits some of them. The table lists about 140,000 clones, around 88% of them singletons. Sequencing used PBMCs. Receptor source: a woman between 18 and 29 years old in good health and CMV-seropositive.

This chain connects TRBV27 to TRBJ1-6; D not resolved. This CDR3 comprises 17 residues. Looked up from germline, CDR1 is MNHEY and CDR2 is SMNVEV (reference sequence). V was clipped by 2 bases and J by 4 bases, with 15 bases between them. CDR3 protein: CASSLVSRVRYNSPLHF. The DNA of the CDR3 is TGTGCCAGCAGTTTAGTTTCGAGGGTGAGGTATAATTCACCCCTCCACTTT.

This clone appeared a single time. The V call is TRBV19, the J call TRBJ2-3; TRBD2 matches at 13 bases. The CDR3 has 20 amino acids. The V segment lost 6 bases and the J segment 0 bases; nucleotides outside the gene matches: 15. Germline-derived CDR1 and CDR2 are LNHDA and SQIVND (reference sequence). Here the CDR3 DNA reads TGTGCCAGTAGCAATCCTTACTCGACTAGCGGGGGGCCTAGCACAGATACGCAGTATTTT. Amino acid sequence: CASSNPYSTSGGPSTDTQYF.

The CDR3 sequence: CASSETYRNSGNTIYF. The CDR3 DNA reads as TGCGCCAGCAGTGAGACCTACAGGAACTCTGGAAACACCATATATTTT. The V and J genes are TRBV10-2 and TRBJ1-3; TRBD1 might be the D (5 bases). The germline gives CDR1 WSHSY, CDR2 SAAADI. This CDR3 has 16 amino acids. V lost 2 bases and J 0 bases, leaving 11 bases between the germline ends.

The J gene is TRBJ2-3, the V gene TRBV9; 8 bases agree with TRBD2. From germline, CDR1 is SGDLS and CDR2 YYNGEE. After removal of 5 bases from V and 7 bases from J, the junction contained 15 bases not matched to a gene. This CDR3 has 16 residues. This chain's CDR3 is CASSLSPGLVQYTQYF. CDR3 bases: TGTGCCAGCAGTCTTAGCCCGGGACTAGTCCAATATACGCAGTATTTT.

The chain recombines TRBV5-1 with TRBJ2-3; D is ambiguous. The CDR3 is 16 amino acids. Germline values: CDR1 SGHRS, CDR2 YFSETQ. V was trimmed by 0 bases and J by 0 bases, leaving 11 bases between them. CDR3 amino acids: CASSLGALPSTDTQYF. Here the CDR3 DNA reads TGCGCCAGCAGCTTGGGGGCGTTACCTAGCACAGATACGCAGTATTTT.

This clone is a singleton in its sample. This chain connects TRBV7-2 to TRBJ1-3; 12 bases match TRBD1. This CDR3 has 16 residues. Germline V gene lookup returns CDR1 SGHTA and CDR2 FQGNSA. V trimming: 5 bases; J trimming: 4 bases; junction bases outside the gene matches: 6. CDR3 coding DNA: TGTGCCAGCAGCCCTCGGGACAGGGGGCTCGGAAACACCATATATTTT. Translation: CASSPRDRGLGNTIYF.

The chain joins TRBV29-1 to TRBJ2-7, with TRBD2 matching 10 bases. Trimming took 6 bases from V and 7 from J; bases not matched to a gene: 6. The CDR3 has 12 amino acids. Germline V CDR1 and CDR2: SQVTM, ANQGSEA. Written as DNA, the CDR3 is TGCAGCGTGGTGGGTAGCGGGAGGGAGCAGTACTTC. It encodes CSVVGSGREQYF.

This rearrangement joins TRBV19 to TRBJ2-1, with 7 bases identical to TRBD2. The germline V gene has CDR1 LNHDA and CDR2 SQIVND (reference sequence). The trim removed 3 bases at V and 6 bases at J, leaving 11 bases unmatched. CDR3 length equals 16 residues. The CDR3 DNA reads TGTGCCAGTAGTATCCTGACTAGCCAACTGGGCAATGAGCAGTTCTTC. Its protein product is CASSILTSQLGNEQFF.